This T cell receptor (beta chain) was retrieved from a study of TIL therapy for anti-PD-1-resistant metastatic lung cancer. Study at large: Median patient age was approximately 59, ranging about 35-80 years.

Sequencing used immunoSEQ v3. TCRdb's copy holds only in-frame clones and misses some; the assay was immunoSEQ multiplex PCR. The data hold approximately 87,000 clones, with about two thirds observed a single time. Time point: pre-treatment sample, taken before nivolumab and TIL therapy. Tumor tissue came from excised metastases, mostly pleural nodules or supraclavicular lymph nodes. V lost 0 bases and J lost 4; bases outside the gene matches: 5. Germline V gives CDR1 SGHAT, CDR2 FQNNGV. The CDR3 contains 16 residues. The sample here was tumor tissue, taken at baseline. The clonotype comes from a person aged 25 to 79 with non-small cell lung cancer. The chain is built from TRBV11-2 and TRBJ2-5, with TRBD2 matching 10 bases. The CDR3 protein is CASSLDPAGGRETQYF. CDR3 in DNA: TGTGCCAGCAGCTTAGACCCAGCGGGGGGGAGAGAGACCCAGTACTTC.